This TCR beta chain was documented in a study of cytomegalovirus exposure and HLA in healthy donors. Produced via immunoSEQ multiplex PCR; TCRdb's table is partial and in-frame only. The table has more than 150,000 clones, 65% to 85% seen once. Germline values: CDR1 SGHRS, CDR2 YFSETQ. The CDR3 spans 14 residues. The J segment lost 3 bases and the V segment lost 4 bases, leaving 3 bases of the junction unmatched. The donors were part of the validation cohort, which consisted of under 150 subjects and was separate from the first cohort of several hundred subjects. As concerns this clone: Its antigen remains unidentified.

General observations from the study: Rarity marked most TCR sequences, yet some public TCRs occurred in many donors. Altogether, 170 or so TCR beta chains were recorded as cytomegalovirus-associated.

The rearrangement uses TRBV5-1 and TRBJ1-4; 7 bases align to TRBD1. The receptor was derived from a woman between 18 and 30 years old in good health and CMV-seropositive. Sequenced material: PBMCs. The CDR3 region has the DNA TGCGCCAGCAGCGTGGGACAGCCTAATGAAAAACTGTTTTTT. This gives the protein CASSVGQPNEKLFF.